This T cell receptor (beta chain) was identified during a study of T cells in Graves' hyperthyroidism and ophthalmopathy. RNA transcripts were the template for amplifying TCR beta CDR3 regions. An initial round of RT-PCR targeting the TCR CDR3 relied on the HTBI primer set. TCRdb processed the multiplex PCR reads anew with MiXCR; each CDR3 protein has one entry. In the table there are 480,000 or so distinct CDR3 sequences, 40% to 50% of which are singletons. Regarding the study as a whole: The model anticipated ophthalmopathy a median around 6 months pre-onset. The blood repertoire included most of the expanded thyroid clonotypes above 0.001. Ophthalmopathy was told apart from stable hyperthyroidism by a 13 V-J model.

As to this clonotype: The antigen is unknown.

Together with thyroid ultrasound, orbital computed tomography, serum thyroxine and TRAb, clinical symptoms were used for diagnoses. The CDR3 spans 13 residues. V lost 6 bases and J 2 bases, leaving 11 bases between the germline ends. Germline V CDR1 and CDR2: SGHTA, FQGNSA. This receptor was obtained from an adult woman with Graves' disease, either hyperthyroidism or ophthalmopathy (not recorded which). This chain uses TRBV7-2 with TRBJ2-7; D is tentatively TRBD1 or TRBD2 (6 bases each). Source material: peripheral blood or thyroid tissue (not recorded which). CDR3 protein: CASRSGAAYEQYF. The CDR3 nucleotides read TGTGCCAGCAGGTCGGGGGCGGCCTACGAGCAGTACTTC.